One and the same sample provided the 6 T cell receptor beta chains below, sequenced in a study of blood T cell repertoires in COVID-19. TCRdb's table, derived via immunoSEQ multiplex PCR, lists solely in-frame clones and lacks some. The sample carries a few hundred thousand clones, around 81% recorded once. The sample comprised PBMCs or T cells enriched from blood (not recorded which). These receptor sequences come from a man aged 50-60 years who had recovered from COVID-19.

The V gene is TRBV5-6, the J gene TRBJ1-4; 8 nucleotides align to TRBD1. This CDR3 has 17 residues. The germline V gene has CDR1 SGHDT and CDR2 YYEEEE. After removal of 3 bases from V and 8 bases from J, the junction contained 15 bases not matched to a gene. The CDR3 DNA sequence: TGTGCCAGCAGCTCGGACAGGGACTTGGTTGTAGGGGAAAAACTGTTTTTT. As protein: CASSSDRDLVVGEKLFF.

The chain joins TRBV27 to TRBJ2-7; 7 bases fit TRBD2. Trimming took 3 bases from V and 6 from J; bases not matched to a gene: 20. From germline, CDR1 is MNHEY and CDR2 SMNVEV (reference sequence). This CDR3 is built from 18 residues. In DNA, the CDR3 is TGTGCCAGCAGTTTTAGGATGAATGGCGGGAGTCGTTCTCCCGAGCAGTACTTC. Translating it yields CASSFRMNGGSRSPEQYF.

This sequence joins TRBV2 and TRBJ2-2, with unresolved D. V lost 0 bases, J lost 5 bases, and 10 bases lay in between. CDR1 is SNHLY and CDR2 is FYNNEI in the germline V gene. The CDR3 is made up of 15 amino acids. CDR3 residues: CASSEALAVTGELFF. CDR3 DNA sequence: TGTGCCAGCAGTGAAGCGCTTGCAGTGACCGGGGAGCTGTTTTTT.

Regarding this clone: Other DNA sequences within the sample encode an identical CDR3. The V call is TRBV10-1, the J call TRBJ1-1, with D possibly TRBD1 on 5 matching bases. The CDR3 length is 13 residues. Germline CDR1 reads WNHNN; CDR2 reads SYGVQD (reference sequence). The V and J ends lost 8 bases and 0 bases respectively, with 10 bases between them. The CDR3 nucleotides read TGCGCCAGCTCAACAGGAATGAACACTGAAGCTTTCTTT. Protein product: CASSTGMNTEAFF.

The genes are TRBV19 and TRBJ1-1; no clear D gene. The CDR3 has 12 residues. V lost 3 bases and J 7 bases, leaving 9 bases between the germline ends. Per the germline V gene, CDR1 is LNHDA and CDR2 is SQIVND (reference sequence). The CDR3 nucleotides read TGTGCCAGTAGTATTTTCGGGGTTGAAGCTTTCTTT. Its protein product is CASSIFGVEAFF.

This sequence joins TRBV27 and TRBJ2-3; TRBD2 matches at 10 bases. The CDR3 consists of 16 residues. The J segment lost 1 base and the V segment lost 3 bases, leaving 4 bases of the junction unmatched. In germline, CDR1 is MNHEY, CDR2 SMNVEV (reference sequence). The DNA for the CDR3 is TGTGCCAGCAGTTTCGGGACTAGCGCTCGCACAGATACGCAGTATTTT. This translates into CASSFGTSARTDTQYF.